The 31 T cell receptor beta chains listed next were all sequenced from one sample in a study of blood T cell repertoires in COVID-19. Data came from immunoSEQ multiplex PCR; TCRdb stores just in-frame clones and leaves some out. The sample has 20,000 to 25,000 clones; approximately 80% are singletons. The specimen sequenced was peripheral blood. All receptors derive from a man older than 75 with active or convalescent COVID-19.

This clone was observed a few times. In DNA form, the CDR3 reads TGTGCCAGCAGCGTGGGGCTTTCTACCTACGAGCAGTACTTC. Translated: CASSVGLSTYEQYF. The chain is built from TRBV13 and TRBJ2-7; D might be TRBD1 (5 bases). Germline CDR1 and CDR2: PRHDT and FYEKMQ (reference sequence). CDR3 length: 14 amino acids. V was cut by 5 bases and J by 2 bases, with 13 bases left in between.

In DNA form, the CDR3 reads TGTGCCAGTAGCCGGACAGGGCCTTCTTATGGCTACACCTTC. It encodes CASSRTGPSYGYTF. The chain is built from TRBV19 and TRBJ1-2; 8 bases fit TRBD1. Germline V gives CDR1 LNHDA, CDR2 SQIVND (reference sequence). Trimming cost V 6 bases and J 5 bases; bases outside gene matches: 8. The CDR3 contains 14 residues.

This chain uses TRBV3-1 (or the pseudogene TRBV3-2) with TRBJ2-3; no clear D. Germline values: CDR1 LGHDT, CDR2 YNNKEL (reference sequence). Deletions cut 4 bases from V and 2 bases from J, with 13 bases between. This CDR3 region has 15 residues. CDR3 protein: CASSPRRAYTDTQYF. CDR3 nucleotide sequence: TGTGCCAGCAGCCCTAGGCGAGCGTACACAGATACGCAGTATTTT.

This clone was detected a few times. The rearrangement joins TRBV4-3 to TRBJ1-2, with D tentatively TRBD1 (6 bases). Germline assignment: CDR1 LGHNA and CDR2 YSLEER. There are 15 residues in the CDR3. The V and J ends lost 1 base and 8 bases respectively, with 17 bases between them. The CDR3 is CASSQAVRQVRGYTF. The DNA for the CDR3 is TGCGCCAGCAGCCAAGCGGTCCGACAGGTCCGAGGCTACACCTTC.

The sample holds one count of this clone. This sequence joins TRBV5-8 and TRBJ1-3; possible D gene TRBD1, 5 bases. This CDR3 contains 15 residues. Germline CDR1 reads SGHTS; CDR2 reads YDEGEE. Trimming pared 4 bases from V and 1 base from J, leaving 12 bases between. The CDR3 DNA reads TGTGCCAGCAGCCCGCTGGGGGGATCTGGAAACACCATATATTTT. Encoded protein: CASSPLGGSGNTIYF.

The rearrangement uses TRBV5-1 and TRBJ2-1; D may be TRBD2 (5 bases). The CDR3 contains 15 residues. Between the trimmed V and J ends, which lost 4 bases and 7 bases, there was a span of 18 bases. CDR1 and CDR2 (germline): SGHRS, YFSETQ. CDR3 sequence: CASSPEAASMNEQFF. The CDR3 bases are TGCGCCAGCAGCCCGGAGGCGGCTTCGATGAATGAGCAGTTCTTC.

The rearrangement joins TRBV12-3 or TRBV12-4 to TRBJ2-3; D unclear. The V gene lost 6 bases and the J gene lost 0 bases, with 7 bases spanning the gap. The CDR3 covers 13 residues. CDR3 residues: CASRETSTDTQYF. The CDR3 DNA sequence: TGTGCCAGCAGGGAGACTAGCACAGATACGCAGTATTTT.

The V and J genes are TRBV5-5 and TRBJ2-1; 7 nucleotides line up with TRBD2. The V and J ends lost 0 bases and 5 bases, in that order; junction bases with no gene match: 2. This CDR3 is 14 amino acids long. CDR1 SGHKS and CDR2 YYEKEE come from the germline V gene (reference sequence). The chain's CDR3 is CASSLDSGNNEQFF. CDR3 DNA sequence: TGTGCCAGCAGCTTGGACAGCGGGAACAATGAGCAGTTCTTC.

The gene calls are TRBV18 and TRBJ1-2; D is perhaps TRBD1 (5 bases). Germline V CDR1 and CDR2: KGHSH, LQKENI. There are 11 residues in the CDR3. Trimming stripped 2 bases from V and 8 bases from J, with 6 bases between. Here the CDR3 reads CASSPGGGYTF. For the CDR3, the DNA is TGTGCCAGCTCACCAGGGGGGGGCTACACCTTC.

This rearrangement joins TRBV4-1 to TRBJ2-1; 12 nucleotides agree with TRBD2. There are 16 residues in the CDR3. Germline-derived CDR1 and CDR2 are MGHRA and YSYEKL. Losses at the gene ends were 4 bases for V and 6 bases for J; bases not matched to a gene: 7. CDR3: CASSRYLAGGPNEQFF. In nucleotides, the CDR3 is TGCGCCAGCAGCCGGTACCTAGCGGGGGGGCCCAATGAGCAGTTCTTC.

This chain uses TRBV6-5 with TRBJ2-1; the match to TRBD1 covers 7 bases. V lost 2 bases, J lost 6 bases, and 4 bases stayed unmatched. The V gene's germline CDR1 is MNHEY and CDR2 SVGAGI. This CDR3 is built from 14 residues. The CDR3 DNA follows: TGTGCCAGCAGTTACGGGACAGATTTCAATGAGCAGTTCTTC. Translation gives CASSYGTDFNEQFF.

The chain combines TRBV10-1 with TRBJ2-7; 11 bases fit TRBD2. The CDR3 contains 15 residues. The germline gives CDR1 WNHNN, CDR2 SYGVQD (reference sequence). Losses at the gene ends were 2 bases for V and 7 bases for J; bases not matched to a gene: 7. CDR3 DNA sequence: TGCGCCAGCAGTGAGGGAACTAGCGGGAGTCAGGAGCAGTACTTC. It encodes CASSEGTSGSQEQYF.

This clone came up once. The chain recombines TRBV4-2 with TRBJ1-1; 8 nucleotides align to TRBD1. The junction had 17 bases not matched to a gene; V was cut back by 1 base and J by 4 bases. CDR3 size: 19 residues. Germline CDR1 LGHNA, CDR2 YNFKEQ. DNA for the CDR3: TGTGCCAGCAGCCAAGTAGTTTCAGGGGGCACCCGTTGGGGCACTGAAGCTTTCTTT. This translates into CASSQVVSGGTRWGTEAFF.

The V gene is TRBV15, the J gene TRBJ1-5; D gene unclear. The V end lost 3 bases, the J end lost 7 bases, and 19 bases lay between the germline ends. The CDR3 covers 16 residues. CDR1 is LNHNV, CDR2 YYDKDF, per germline (reference sequence). CDR3: CATSSGISGSGQPQHF. DNA for the CDR3: TGTGCCACCAGCAGCGGCATCTCGGGATCTGGGCAGCCCCAGCATTTT. The full variable domain, completed using reference TRBV15 and TRBJ1-5, is DAMVIQNPRYQVTQFGKPVTLSCSQTLNHNVMYWYQQKSSQAPKLLFHYYDKDFNNEADTPDNFQSRRPNTSFCFLDIRSPGLGDTAMYLCATSSGISGSGQPQHFGDGTRLSIL.

The chain joins TRBV3-1 (or the pseudogene TRBV3-2) to TRBJ2-7; 7 bases are a match to TRBD1. Germline trimming cut 4 bases from V and 5 bases from J; bases unmatched to any gene: 11. CDR3 length: 15 amino acids. CDR1 LGHDT and CDR2 YNNKEL come from the germline V gene (reference sequence). Written as DNA, the CDR3 is TGTGCCAGCAGCCCCGGGCAGGGGGTGGTTGACGAGCAGTACTTC. Translating it yields CASSPGQGVVDEQYF.

The chain employs TRBV7-8 and TRBJ2-3, with TRBD2 matching over 10 bases. The CDR3 extends over 18 amino acids. Per germline, CDR1 SGHVS and CDR2 FQNEAQ. V lost 5 bases to trimming and J lost 4 bases; unmatched junction nucleotides: 15. The CDR3 here is CASSVGQREGLGPDTQYF. CDR3 DNA: TGTGCCAGCAGCGTAGGCCAGCGGGAGGGCCTTGGGCCAGATACGCAGTATTTT.

The V and J genes are TRBV9 and TRBJ2-3, with 9 positions matching TRBD2. The trim removed 0 bases at V and 4 bases at J, leaving 3 bases unmatched. The CDR3 extends over 15 amino acids. Looked up from germline, CDR1 is SGDLS and CDR2 is YYNGEE. The CDR3 region is CASSVVAGESDTQYF. CDR3 nucleotides: TGTGCCAGCAGCGTAGTAGCGGGGGAGTCAGATACGCAGTATTTT.

This chain joins TRBV6-1 and TRBJ2-7; D call uncertain. The CDR3 sequence is 14 residues long. Germline CDR1 is MNHNS and CDR2 is SASEGT. Trimming removed 3 bases at V and 1 base at J, with 10 bases between. DNA of the CDR3: TGTGCCAGCAGTGATCTTGGCAGATCCTACGAGCAGTACTTC. Translation: CASSDLGRSYEQYF.

The chain employs TRBV3-1 (or the pseudogene TRBV3-2) and TRBJ1-3, with TRBD1 as a possible D gene (5 bases). The germline CDR1 and CDR2 sequences are LGHDT and YNNKEL (reference sequence). V lost 3 bases to trimming and J lost 0 bases, with 12 bases between them. The CDR3 length is 16 residues. CDR3 region: CASSHYTGPSGNTIYF. CDR3 coding DNA: TGTGCCAGCAGCCACTATACAGGTCCCTCTGGAAACACCATATATTTT.

The rearrangement uses TRBV10-1 and TRBJ2-3; 16 bases are shared with TRBD2. The V gene end was trimmed by 8 bases and the J gene end by 5 bases; junction bases not matched to a gene: 7. Germline V gene sequence: CDR1 WNHNN, CDR2 SYGVQD (reference sequence). The CDR3 sequence is 16 residues long. The CDR3 loop is CASPGLAGGPIDTQYF. DNA for the CDR3: TGCGCCAGCCCGGGACTAGCGGGAGGGCCGATAGATACGCAGTATTTT.

The chain carries TRBV20-1 and TRBJ2-7; tentative D call: TRBD1 (5 bases). The CDR3 is 11 residues long. The germline gives CDR1 DFQATT, CDR2 SNEGSKA (reference sequence). V was clipped by 5 bases and J by 3 bases, with 8 bases between them. The CDR3: CSAPQGYEQYF. The DNA of the CDR3 is TGCAGTGCTCCTCAGGGCTACGAGCAGTACTTC.

CDR3 protein: CASSLARVDTYEQYF. The CDR3 DNA reads TGTGCCAGCAGCTTAGCGAGAGTGGACACCTACGAGCAGTACTTC. V usage is TRBV7-8 and J usage is TRBJ2-7, with D perhaps TRBD1 (5 bases). This CDR3 has 15 residues. Trimming left V 0 bases short and J 2 bases short, with 11 bases between. Germline V gives CDR1 SGHVS, CDR2 FQNEAQ.

The chain's CDR3 is CASSVGTGNYGYTF. CDR3 DNA sequence: TGTGCCAGCAGCGTAGGGACGGGGAACTATGGCTACACCTTC. The chain recombines TRBV9 with TRBJ1-2; D remains ambiguous. This CDR3 is 14 amino acids long. Trimming pared 0 bases from V and 2 bases from J, leaving 8 bases between. Germline CDR1 reads SGDLS; CDR2 reads YYNGEE.

The J gene is TRBJ1-2, the V gene TRBV6-5; possible D gene TRBD1, 6 bases. Germline assignment: CDR1 MNHEY and CDR2 SVGAGI. The CDR3 covers 12 residues. Trimming cost V 7 bases and J 7 bases, with 13 bases left between them. In DNA, the CDR3 is TGTGCCAGCACCAGGGACACCCTTGGCTACACCTTC. Protein: CASTRDTLGYTF.

This sequence joins TRBV27 and TRBJ2-3, with a tentative D call TRBD2 (6 bases). The CDR3 length is 16 residues. The germline gives CDR1 MNHEY, CDR2 SMNVEV (reference sequence). The V end lost 3 bases, the J end lost 2 bases, and 15 bases lay between the germline ends. This CDR3 reads CASSFRTTRITDTQYF. CDR3 nucleotides: TGTGCCAGCAGTTTCCGGACTACAAGGATCACAGATACGCAGTATTTT.

The chain links TRBV5-6 to TRBJ1-6; 8 positions match TRBD1. Per the germline V gene, CDR1 is SGHDT and CDR2 is YYEEEE. The CDR3 is 15 amino acids. Trimming removed 4 bases from V and 3 bases from J; junction bases left unmatched: 3. In nucleotides, the CDR3 is TGTGCCAGCAGCCCAGGGGGCGTCTATAATTCACCCCTCCACTTT. It encodes CASSPGGVYNSPLHF.

V is TRBV9 and J is TRBJ1-1, with TRBD1 matching 7 bases. The CDR3 is made up of 13 amino acids. Germline CDR1 is SGDLS and CDR2 is YYNGEE. The J segment lost 4 bases and the V segment lost 3 bases, leaving 3 bases of the junction unmatched. The CDR3, as DNA: TGTGCCAGCAGCGCACAGGGGATCACTGAAGCTTTCTTT. It translates to CASSAQGITEAFF. Using reference TRBV9 and TRBJ1-1 for the parts outside the CDR3, the full variable domain is DSGVTQTPKHLITATGQRVTLRCSPRSGDLSVYWYQQSLDQGLQFLIQYYNGEERAKGNILERFSAQQFPDLHSELNLSSLELGDSALYFCASSAQGITEAFFGQGTRLTVV.

This clone was found a few times. The rearrangement links TRBV6-6 to TRBJ1-5; D uncertain. Trimming stripped 4 bases from V and 4 bases from J, with 8 bases between. CDR3 length: 13 residues. Per germline, CDR1 MNHNY and CDR2 SVGAGI (reference sequence). The CDR3 is CASSSQYNQPQHF. The CDR3 bases are TGTGCCAGCAGTTCACAGTATAATCAGCCCCAGCATTTT.

This chain links TRBV7-9 with TRBJ2-5; 7 positions match TRBD1. Unmatched junction bases numbered 11, after V lost 5 bases and J lost 2 bases. The CDR3 extends over 16 amino acids. Germline CDR1 and CDR2: SEHNR and FQNEAQ (reference sequence). For the CDR3, the DNA is TGTGCCAGCAGCAAGATGGGTGACAGGGAACAAGAGACCCAGTACTTC. Translating gives CASSKMGDREQETQYF.

The rearrangement joins TRBV6-4 to TRBJ1-1; no definite D call. The CDR3 consists of 13 residues. Germline-derived CDR1 and CDR2 are MRHNA and SNTAGT. Trimming left V 4 bases short and J 4 bases short, with 10 bases between. The CDR3 spells CASSVSEFTEAFF. CDR3 DNA sequence: TGTGCCAGCAGTGTATCGGAGTTCACTGAAGCTTTCTTT.

The CDR3 nucleotides read TGTGCCAGCAGCTCGCCCCCCCGGGAGGCCCGGGGGAATGAGCAGTTCTTC. Its protein is CASSSPPREARGNEQFF. The V call is TRBV5-4, the J call TRBJ2-1; TRBD2 aligns across 7 bases. With 3 bases clipped from V and 7 bases from J, the junction kept 16 bases outside the gene matches. This CDR3 is 17 amino acids long. Per the germline V gene, CDR1 is SGHNT and CDR2 is YYREEE (reference sequence).